This T cell receptor (beta chain) was sequenced for a study of blood T cell repertoires in COVID-19 (dated by TCRdb to the early 2020s). For the wider study: Samples from collaborators originated in the United States, Italy and Spain and spanned both the acute and convalescent phases of COVID-19. The material from the prospective study consisted of cDNA or gDNA derived from T cells, B-cell-depleted T cells, or PBMCs. Subjects who had been exposed to COVID-19, were actively infected with it, or had recovered from it provided the deeply sampled blood TCRbeta repertoires that made up the dataset. A freely available public database, intended as a resource for researchers studying the immune response to SARS-CoV-2, is where the repertoires were released. Samples were obtained from the ongoing ImmuneRACE study (first 160 participants) and from over 1,000 subjects provided by 6 global collaborators. Sample metadata almost always included a de-identified subject ID, COVID-19 status, age in years and sex. HLA class I and class II types, where available, came from metadata supplied by the sample provider rather than from assay-based typing.

The CDR3 numbers 15 residues from cysteine through phenylalanine. The CDR3 DNA has 45 bases and is translated from base 1. CDR1 and CDR2 are drawn from the germline V gene: SGHRS, YFSETQ. V is cut back by 4 bases and J by 2 bases, with 2 bases in the junction unmatched. Here is what the overall study found, with its caveats: How much clinical and demographic metadata was included differed by source and by participant, and the metadata was provided uncurated.

In Seattle, one collaborating source enrolled patients while the infection was active and tracked those patients longitudinally over the course of disease. Each collaborating institution followed its own protocols to collect whole blood in K2EDTA tubes. For TCRbeta analysis, collaborators shipped samples as frozen whole blood, isolated PBMCs, or DNA extracted from either of those sample types. The immunoSEQ Assay, a bias-controlled multiplex PCR, was used to amplify TCRbeta CDR3 regions from genomic DNA. The authors processed their data as follows. The number of nucleated cells in each sample was estimated by amplification of reference gene primers within the assay. Sequence reads were collapsed and filtered to measure the absolute abundance of every unique TCRbeta CDR3 rearrangement. For each sample, productive Simpson clonality was calculated by taking the square root of Simpson's diversity index across productive rearrangements. TCRdb's version of the immuneACCESS table is confined to in-frame rearrangements and falls short of the full clone set. An unresolved V gene accounts for under half of the shortfall where checked; the remainder is of unknown origin. V and J calls and clone size are those listed in that table; D and trimming were worked out from the DNA. This sample is represented by around 120,000 clones; roughly nine tenths of them were singletons. About 4.5% of the sample goes to the ten largest clones.

Remarks on this clone: The clone's antigen remains unknown. There are no base qualities to consult, and no much larger clone falls within one base.

This clonotype was sampled from a man aged 60 to 69 with COVID-19, enrolled during active disease. The receptor chain draws on TRBV5-1 and TRBJ2-2; a stretch of 10 junction bases matches TRBD1. The sample comprised peripheral blood. The CDR3 in this case is CASSKTGGNTGELFF. The sequenced DNA: TGCGCCAGCAGCAAGACAGGGGGCAACACCGGGGAGCTGTTTTTT.